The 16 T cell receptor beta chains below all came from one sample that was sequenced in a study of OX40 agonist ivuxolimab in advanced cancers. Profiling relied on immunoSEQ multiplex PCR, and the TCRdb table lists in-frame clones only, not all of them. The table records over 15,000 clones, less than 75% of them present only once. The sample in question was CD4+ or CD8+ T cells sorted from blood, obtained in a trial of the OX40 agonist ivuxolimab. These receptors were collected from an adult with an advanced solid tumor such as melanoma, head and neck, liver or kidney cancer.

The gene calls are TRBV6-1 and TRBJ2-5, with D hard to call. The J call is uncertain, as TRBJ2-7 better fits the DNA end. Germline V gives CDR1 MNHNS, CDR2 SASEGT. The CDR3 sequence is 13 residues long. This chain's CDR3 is CASSEAEPYEQYF. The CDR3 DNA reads TGTGCCAGCAGTGAAGCGGAACCCTACGAGCAGTACTTC.

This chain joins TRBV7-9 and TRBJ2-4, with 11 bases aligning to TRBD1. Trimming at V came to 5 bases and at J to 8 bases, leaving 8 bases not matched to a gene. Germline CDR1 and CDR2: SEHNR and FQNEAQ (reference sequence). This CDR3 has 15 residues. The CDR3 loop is CASSDGTGGLDIQYF. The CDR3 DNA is TGTGCCAGCAGCGACGGGACAGGGGGTCTGGACATTCAGTACTTC.

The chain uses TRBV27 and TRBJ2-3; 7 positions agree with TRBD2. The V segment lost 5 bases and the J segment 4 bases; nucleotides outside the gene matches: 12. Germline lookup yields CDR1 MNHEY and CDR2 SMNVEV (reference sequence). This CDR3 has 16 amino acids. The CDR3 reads CASSGGGEGGADTQYF. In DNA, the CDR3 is TGTGCCAGCAGTGGGGGTGGGGAGGGCGGGGCAGATACGCAGTATTTT.

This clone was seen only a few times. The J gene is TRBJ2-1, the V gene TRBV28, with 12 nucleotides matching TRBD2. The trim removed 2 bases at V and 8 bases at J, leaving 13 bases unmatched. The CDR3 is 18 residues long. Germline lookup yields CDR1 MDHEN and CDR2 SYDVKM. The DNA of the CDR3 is TGTGCCAGCAGTTTAGGGGGGGCCCGGGGACTAGCGGGTGATGAGCAGTTCTTC. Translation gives CASSLGGARGLAGDEQFF.

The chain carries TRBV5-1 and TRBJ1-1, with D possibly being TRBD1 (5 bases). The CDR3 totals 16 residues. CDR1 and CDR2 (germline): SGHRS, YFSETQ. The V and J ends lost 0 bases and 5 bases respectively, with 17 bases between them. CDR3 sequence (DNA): TGCGCCAGCAGCTTGGTGGGCGAAGGGGCCGAAACTGAAGCTTTCTTT. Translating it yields CASSLVGEGAETEAFF.

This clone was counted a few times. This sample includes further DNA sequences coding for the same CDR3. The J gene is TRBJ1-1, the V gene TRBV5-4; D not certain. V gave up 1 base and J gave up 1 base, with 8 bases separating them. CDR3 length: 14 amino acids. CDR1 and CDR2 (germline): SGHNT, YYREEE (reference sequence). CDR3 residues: CASSLLGGNTEAFF. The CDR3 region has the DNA TGTGCCAGCAGCTTGTTAGGCGGGAACACTGAAGCTTTCTTT.

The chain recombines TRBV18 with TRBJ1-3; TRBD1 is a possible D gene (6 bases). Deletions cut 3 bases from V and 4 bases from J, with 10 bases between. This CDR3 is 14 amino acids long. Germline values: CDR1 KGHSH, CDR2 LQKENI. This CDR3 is CASSPEGVGNTIYF. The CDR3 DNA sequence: TGTGCCAGCTCACCTGAGGGGGTCGGAAACACCATATATTTT.

CDR3 nucleotides: TGTGCCAGCAGCTTAGTTCCATTAGGACAGGGGGCTGATGGCTACACCTTC. Translation gives CASSLVPLGQGADGYTF. The chain links TRBV7-9 to TRBJ1-2, with TRBD1 matching 11 bases. The CDR3 has 17 residues. V lost 1 base and J lost 6; bases outside the gene matches: 10. Germline CDR1 SEHNR, CDR2 FQNEAQ (reference sequence). The full variable domain, rest sourced from reference TRBV7-9 and TRBJ1-2, is DTGVSQNPRHKITKRGQNVTFRCDPISEHNRLYWYRQTLGQGPEFLTYFQNEAQLEKSRLLSDRFSAERPKGSFSTLEIQRTEQGDSAMYLCASSLVPLGQGADGYTFGSGTRLTVV.

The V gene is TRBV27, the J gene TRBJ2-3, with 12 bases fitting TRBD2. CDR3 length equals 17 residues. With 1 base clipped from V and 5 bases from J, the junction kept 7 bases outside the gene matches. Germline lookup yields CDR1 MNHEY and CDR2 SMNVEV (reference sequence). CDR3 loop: CASSLFLAGGRVDTQYF. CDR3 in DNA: TGTGCCAGCAGTTTATTTCTAGCGGGGGGGCGGGTAGATACGCAGTATTTT.

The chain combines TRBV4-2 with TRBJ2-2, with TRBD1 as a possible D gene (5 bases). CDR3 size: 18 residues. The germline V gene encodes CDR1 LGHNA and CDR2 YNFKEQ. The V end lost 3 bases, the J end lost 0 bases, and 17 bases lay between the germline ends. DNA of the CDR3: TGTGCCAGCAGCCAGGATTTTCTAACAGGAACGAACACCGGGGAGCTGTTTTTT. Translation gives CASSQDFLTGTNTGELFF.

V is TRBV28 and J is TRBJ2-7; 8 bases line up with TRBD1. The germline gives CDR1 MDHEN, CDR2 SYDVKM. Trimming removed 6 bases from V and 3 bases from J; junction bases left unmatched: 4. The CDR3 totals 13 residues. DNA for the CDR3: TGTGCCAGCAGCTACGGACAGGGCTACGAGCAGTACTTC. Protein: CASSYGQGYEQYF.

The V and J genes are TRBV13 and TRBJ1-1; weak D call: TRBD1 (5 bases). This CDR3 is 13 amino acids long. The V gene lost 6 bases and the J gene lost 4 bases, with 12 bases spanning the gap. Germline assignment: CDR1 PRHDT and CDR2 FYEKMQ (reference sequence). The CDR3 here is CASRVARGTEAFF. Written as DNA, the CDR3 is TGTGCCAGCAGAGTAGCGAGGGGCACTGAAGCTTTCTTT.

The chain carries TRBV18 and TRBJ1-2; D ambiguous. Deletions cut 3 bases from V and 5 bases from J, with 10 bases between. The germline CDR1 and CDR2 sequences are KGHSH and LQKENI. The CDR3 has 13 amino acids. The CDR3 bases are TGTGCCAGCTCACCCTGGCAGGAGTATGGCTACACCTTC. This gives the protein CASSPWQEYGYTF.

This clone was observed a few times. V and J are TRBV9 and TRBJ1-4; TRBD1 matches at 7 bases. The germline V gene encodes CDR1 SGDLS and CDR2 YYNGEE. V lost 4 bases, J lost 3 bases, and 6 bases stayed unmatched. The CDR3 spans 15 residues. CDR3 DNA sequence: TGTGCCAGCAGCTTCGGGACAGCTGCTAATGAAAAACTGTTTTTT. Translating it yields CASSFGTAANEKLFF.

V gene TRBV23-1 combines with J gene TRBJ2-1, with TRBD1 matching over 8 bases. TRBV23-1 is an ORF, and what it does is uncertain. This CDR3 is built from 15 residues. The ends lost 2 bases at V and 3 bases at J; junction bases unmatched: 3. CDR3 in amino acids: CASSQRQGNYNEQFF. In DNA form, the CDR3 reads TGCGCCAGCAGTCAAAGACAGGGGAACTACAATGAGCAGTTCTTC.

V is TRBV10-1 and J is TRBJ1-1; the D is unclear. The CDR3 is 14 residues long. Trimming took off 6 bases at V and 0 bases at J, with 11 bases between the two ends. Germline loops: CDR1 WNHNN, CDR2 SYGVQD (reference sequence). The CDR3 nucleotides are TGCGCCAGCAGCACGGCGGGAGTGAACACTGAAGCTTTCTTT. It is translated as CASSTAGVNTEAFF.